These T cell receptor beta chains were read from a single sample in a study of control samples from healthy donors and cancer patients. Using immunoSEQ multiplex PCR, the repertoire was profiled, and TCRdb retains in-frame clones only, with some absent. Among around 74,000 clones, approximately 92% were seen once, and the ten largest hold nearly 6%. Sequencing was performed on blood. These receptors all stem from a woman in her fifties or sixties in good health. CDR3s include the opening cysteine and the closing phenylalanine or tryptophan. A D gene is named only where the DNA matches it firmly. Where a row states a size, it is once, few, many or the class of an expanded clone; other rows omit it.

abundance,j_gene,v_gene,d_gene,CDR3nt,CDR3aa
NA,TRBJ1-2,TRBV3-1/TRBV3-2,NA,TGTGCCAGCGAAGGTAGGGGGGGCGCATCCTATGGCTACACCTTC,CASEGRGGASYGYTF
once,TRBJ2-6,TRBV24-1,NA,TGTGCCACCAGTGTTCCGGGGGCGCAGGGGGCCAACGTCCTGACTTTC,CATSVPGAQGANVLTF
few,TRBJ2-7,TRBV7-8,NA,TGTGCCAGCAGCTTAGGGTGGGAGCCCCACTACGAGCAGTACTTC,CASSLGWEPHYEQYF
NA,TRBJ2-2,TRBV9,NA,TGTGCCAGCAGCGTAGCTCTGGGGGTGGGACCCACGAACACCGGGGAGCTGTTTTTT,CASSVALGVGPTNTGELFF
NA,TRBJ2-1,TRBV5-8,TRBD1,TGTGCCAGCAGCTCGGGGACAGGTGGATACAATGAGCAGTTCTTC,CASSSGTGGYNEQFF
NA,TRBJ1-3,TRBV4-2,TRBD1,TGTGCCAGTAACCCGGACGGGACAGGGGGAAACACCATATATTTT,CASNPDGTGGNTIYF
NA,TRBJ2-1,TRBV6-4,NA,TGTGCCAGCAGTGACTCGGTGGGCTCCTACAATGAGCAGTTCTTC,CASSDSVGSYNEQFF
NA,TRBJ2-5,TRBV6-5,NA,TGTGCCAGCAGTTACAAGGGAGACGAGACCCAGTACTTC,CASSYKGDETQYF
NA,TRBJ2-3,TRBV5-6,TRBD2,TGTGCCAGCAGCCGAGGGACTAGCGGTAGCACAGATACGCAGTATTTT,CASSRGTSGSTDTQYF
NA,TRBJ2-3,TRBV27,NA,TGTGCCAGCAGTTTAAGACTAGGAACAGATACGCAGTATTTT,CASSLRLGTDTQYF
NA,TRBJ1-4,TRBV5-8,NA,TGTGCCAGCAGCGCGGACATGCTTGAAAAACTGTTTTTT,CASSADMLEKLFF
NA,TRBJ2-1,TRBV6-2/TRBV6-3,TRBD2,TGTGCCAGCAGTTTCCCCGGGGCGGGAGGGGTCTACAATGAGCAGTTCTTC,CASSFPGAGGVYNEQFF
NA,TRBJ1-6,TRBV7-9,NA,TGTGCCAGCAGCTGGGAGGGGGGGGTCGTTAATTCACCCCTCCACTTT,CASSWEGGVVNSPLHF
NA,TRBJ2-3,TRBV3-1/TRBV3-2,TRBD2,TGTGCCAGCAGCCAAGGGACTAGCAAACAACTCACAGATACGCAGTATTTT,CASSQGTSKQLTDTQYF
NA,TRBJ2-1,TRBV19,NA,TGTGCCAGTAGCCATTGGCGTCCCGGCTCCTACAATGAGCAGTTCTTC,CASSHWRPGSYNEQFF
NA,TRBJ1-1,TRBV27,NA,TGTGCCAGCAGTTTAAAATATAGAGGCCGAGGCACTGAAGCTTTCTTT,CASSLKYRGRGTEAFF
NA,TRBJ2-1,TRBV7-9,NA,TGTGCCAGCAGCGTACTTCAGGGGTTGGGAAATGAGCAGTTCTTC,CASSVLQGLGNEQFF
once,TRBJ1-5,TRBV28,NA,TGTGCCAGCAGTTCTATTTCACGTGTTAATAGCAATCAGCCCCAGCATTTT,CASSSISRVNSNQPQHF
NA,TRBJ2-5,TRBV10-3,TRBD2,TGTGCCATCAGTGAGTCGATGACTAGCGGGACTTCCCAAGAGACCCAGTACTTC,CAISESMTSGTSQETQYF
NA,TRBJ1-6,TRBV7-9,NA,TGTGCCAGCAGCCCGCATGGACACGCAAATTCACCCCTCCACTTT,CASSPHGHANSPLHF
NA,TRBJ2-3,TRBV7-2,NA,TGTGCCAGCCCCCCCTCGGGGGGCACAGATACGCAGTATTTT,CASPPSGGTDTQYF
NA,TRBJ2-7,TRBV30,TRBD2,TGTGCCTGGAGTGGGACTAGCGGCTACGAGCAGTACTTC,CAWSGTSGYEQYF